This T cell receptor (beta chain) was captured in a study of blood T cells in healthy people across ages. Study conclusions and caveats: Observed TCR beta diversity per million T cells went down as age went up. This fall followed a roughly linear course with age.

Trimming cost V 0 bases and J 5 bases; bases outside gene matches: 8. Germline lookup yields CDR1 LGHNA and CDR2 YSLEER. The CDR3 consists of 17 residues. A second PCR of about 6 to 11 cycles used a sample-barcoded 5' primer and a J-beta primer mix. A single record per CDR3 protein comes from TCRdb applying MiXCR to the 5' RACE reads. The data contain about 670,000 distinct CDR3 sequences, around 38% of them singletons. This clonotype was recorded at least ten times. Its antigen is not identified. This clonotype originated in a man aged 80 or over in good health. This chain links TRBV4-3 with TRBJ2-4; the match to TRBD2 covers 9 bases. Specimen: blood. The CDR3 sequence is CASSQDSASGTQNIQYF. The CDR3 bases are TGCGCCAGCAGCCAAGATTCGGCTAGCGGGACCCAAAACATTCAGTACTTC.